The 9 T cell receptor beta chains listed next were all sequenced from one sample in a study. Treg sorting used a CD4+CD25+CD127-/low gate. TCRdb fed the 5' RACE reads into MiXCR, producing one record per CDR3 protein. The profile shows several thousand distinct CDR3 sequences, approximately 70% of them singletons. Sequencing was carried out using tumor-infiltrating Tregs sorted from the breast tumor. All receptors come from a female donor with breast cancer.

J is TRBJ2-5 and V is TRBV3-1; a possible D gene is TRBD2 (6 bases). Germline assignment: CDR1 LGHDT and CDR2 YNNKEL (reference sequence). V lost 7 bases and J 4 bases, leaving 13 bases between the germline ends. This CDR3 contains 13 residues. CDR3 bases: TGTGCCAGCAACCAGGGACTCCGAGAGACCCAGTACTTC. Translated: CASNQGLRETQYF.

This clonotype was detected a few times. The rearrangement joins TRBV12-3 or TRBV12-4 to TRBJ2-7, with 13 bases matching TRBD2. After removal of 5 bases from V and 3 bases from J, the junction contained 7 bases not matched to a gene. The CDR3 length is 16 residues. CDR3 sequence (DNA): TGTGCCAGCAGTATCACTAGCGGGGGGGCCCTCTACGAGCAGTACTTC. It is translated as CASSITSGGALYEQYF.

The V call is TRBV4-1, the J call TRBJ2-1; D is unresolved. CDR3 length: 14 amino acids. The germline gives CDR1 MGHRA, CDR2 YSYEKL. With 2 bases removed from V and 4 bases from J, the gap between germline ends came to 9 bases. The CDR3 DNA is TGCGCCAGCAGCCAAACTGACACATACAATGAGCAGTTCTTC. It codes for CASSQTDTYNEQFF.

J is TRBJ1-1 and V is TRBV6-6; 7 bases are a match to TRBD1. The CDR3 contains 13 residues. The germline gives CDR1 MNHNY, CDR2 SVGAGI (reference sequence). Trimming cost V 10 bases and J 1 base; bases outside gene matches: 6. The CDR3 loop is CATSTGWNTEAFF. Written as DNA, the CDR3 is TGTGCCACCTCGACAGGGTGGAACACTGAAGCTTTCTTT.

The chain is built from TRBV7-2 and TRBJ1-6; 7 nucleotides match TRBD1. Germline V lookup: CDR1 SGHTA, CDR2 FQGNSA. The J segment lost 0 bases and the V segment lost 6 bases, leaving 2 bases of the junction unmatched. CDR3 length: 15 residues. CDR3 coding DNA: TGTGCCAGCAGACAGGGGAGCTCCTATAATTCACCCCTCCACTTT. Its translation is CASRQGSSYNSPLHF.

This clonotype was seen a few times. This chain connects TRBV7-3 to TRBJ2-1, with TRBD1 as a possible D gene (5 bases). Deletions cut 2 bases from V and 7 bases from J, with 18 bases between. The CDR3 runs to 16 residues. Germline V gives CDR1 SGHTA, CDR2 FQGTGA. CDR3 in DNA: TGTGCCAGCAGCTTATGGGGCGGAATGGCGGCTAATGAGCAGTTCTTC. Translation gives CASSLWGGMAANEQFF.

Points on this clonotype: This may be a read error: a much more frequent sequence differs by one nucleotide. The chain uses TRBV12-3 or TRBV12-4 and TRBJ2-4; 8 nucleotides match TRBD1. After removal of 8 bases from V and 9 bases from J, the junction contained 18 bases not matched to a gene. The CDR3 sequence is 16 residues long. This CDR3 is CASGPHRTGYYSIQYF. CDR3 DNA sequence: TGTGCCAGCGGCCCGCACCGGACAGGGTATTATTCCATTCAGTACTTC.

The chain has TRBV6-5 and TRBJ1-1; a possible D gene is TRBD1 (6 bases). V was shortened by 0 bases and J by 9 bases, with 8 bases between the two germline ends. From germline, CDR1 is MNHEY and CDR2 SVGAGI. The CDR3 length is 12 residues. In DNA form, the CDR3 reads TGTGCCAGCAGTTACTCGGGGGCTCAAGCTTTCTTT. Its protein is CASSYSGAQAFF.

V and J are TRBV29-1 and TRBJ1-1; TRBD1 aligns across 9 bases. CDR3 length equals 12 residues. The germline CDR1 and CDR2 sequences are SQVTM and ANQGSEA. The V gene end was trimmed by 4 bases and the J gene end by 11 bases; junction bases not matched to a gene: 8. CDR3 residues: CSVGGTGFNAFF. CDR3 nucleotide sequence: TGCAGCGTTGGTGGGACAGGGTTCAACGCTTTCTTT.